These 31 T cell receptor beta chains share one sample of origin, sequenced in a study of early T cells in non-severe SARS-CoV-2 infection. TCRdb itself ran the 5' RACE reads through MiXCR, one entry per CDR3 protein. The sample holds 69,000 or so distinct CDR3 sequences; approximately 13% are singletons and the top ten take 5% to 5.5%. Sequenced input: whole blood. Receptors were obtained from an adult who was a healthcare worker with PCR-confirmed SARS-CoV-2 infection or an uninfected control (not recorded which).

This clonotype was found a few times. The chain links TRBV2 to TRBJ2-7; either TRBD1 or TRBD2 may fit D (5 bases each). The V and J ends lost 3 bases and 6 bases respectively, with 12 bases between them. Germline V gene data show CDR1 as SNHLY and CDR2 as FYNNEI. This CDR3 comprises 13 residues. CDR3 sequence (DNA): TGTGCCAGCAGTGAGGGACCTTCACGCGAGCAGTACTTC. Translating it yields CASSEGPSREQYF.

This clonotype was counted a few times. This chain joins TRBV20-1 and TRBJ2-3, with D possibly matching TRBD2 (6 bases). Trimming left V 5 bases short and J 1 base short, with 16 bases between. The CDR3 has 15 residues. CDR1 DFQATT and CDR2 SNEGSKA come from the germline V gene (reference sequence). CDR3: CSAARGMGRTDTQYF. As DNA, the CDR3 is TGCAGTGCTGCACGGGGGATGGGCCGCACAGATACGCAGTATTTT.

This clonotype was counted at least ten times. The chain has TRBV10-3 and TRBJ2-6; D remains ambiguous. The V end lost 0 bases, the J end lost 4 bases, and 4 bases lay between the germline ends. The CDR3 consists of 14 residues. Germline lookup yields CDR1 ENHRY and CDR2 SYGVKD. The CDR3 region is CAISESDGANVLTF. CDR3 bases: TGTGCCATCAGTGAGTCGGACGGGGCCAACGTCCTGACTTTC.

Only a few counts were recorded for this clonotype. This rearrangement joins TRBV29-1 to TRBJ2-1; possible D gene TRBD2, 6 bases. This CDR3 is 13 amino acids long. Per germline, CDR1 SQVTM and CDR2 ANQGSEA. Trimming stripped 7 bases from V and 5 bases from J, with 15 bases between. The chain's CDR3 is CSATLGGNNEQFF. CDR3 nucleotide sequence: TGCAGCGCAACCCTGGGGGGAAACAATGAGCAGTTCTTC.

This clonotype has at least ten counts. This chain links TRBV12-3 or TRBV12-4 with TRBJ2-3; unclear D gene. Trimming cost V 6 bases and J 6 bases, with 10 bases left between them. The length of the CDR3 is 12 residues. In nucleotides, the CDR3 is TGTGCCAGCAGATTATCCCTGGATACGCAGTATTTT. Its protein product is CASRLSLDTQYF.

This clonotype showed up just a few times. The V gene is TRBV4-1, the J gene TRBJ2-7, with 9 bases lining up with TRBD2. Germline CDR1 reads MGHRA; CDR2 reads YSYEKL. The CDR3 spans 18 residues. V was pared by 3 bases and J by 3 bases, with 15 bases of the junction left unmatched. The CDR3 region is CASSQAAGTAGGLYEQYF. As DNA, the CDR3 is TGCGCCAGCAGCCAGGCTGCTGGGACAGCGGGGGGACTCTACGAGCAGTACTTC.

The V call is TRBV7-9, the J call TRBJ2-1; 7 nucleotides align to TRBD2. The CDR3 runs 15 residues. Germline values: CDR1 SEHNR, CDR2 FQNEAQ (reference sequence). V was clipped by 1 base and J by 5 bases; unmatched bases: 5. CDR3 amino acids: CASSLVSGENNEQFF. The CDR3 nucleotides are TGTGCCAGCAGCTTAGTGAGCGGGGAAAACAATGAGCAGTTCTTC. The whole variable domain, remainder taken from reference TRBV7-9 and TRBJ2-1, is DTGVSQNPRHKITKRGQNVTFRCDPISEHNRLYWYRQTLGQGPEFLTYFQNEAQLEKSRLLSDRFSAERPKGSFSTLEIQRTEQGDSAMYLCASSLVSGENNEQFFGPGTRLTVL.

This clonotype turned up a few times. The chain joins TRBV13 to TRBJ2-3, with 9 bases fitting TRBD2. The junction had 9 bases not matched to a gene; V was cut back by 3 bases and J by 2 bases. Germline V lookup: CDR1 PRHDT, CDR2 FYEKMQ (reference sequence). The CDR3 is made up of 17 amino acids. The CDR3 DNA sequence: TGTGCCAGCAGCTTTGGTCTAGCGGGGAGGGCCACAGATACGCAGTATTTT. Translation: CASSFGLAGRATDTQYF.

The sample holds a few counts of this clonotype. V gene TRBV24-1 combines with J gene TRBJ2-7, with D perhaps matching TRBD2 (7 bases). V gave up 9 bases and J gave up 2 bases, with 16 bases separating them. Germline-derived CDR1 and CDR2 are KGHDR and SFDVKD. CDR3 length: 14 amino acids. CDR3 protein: CATRPGGETYEQYF. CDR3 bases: TGTGCCACCCGTCCGGGGGGCGAAACCTACGAGCAGTACTTC.

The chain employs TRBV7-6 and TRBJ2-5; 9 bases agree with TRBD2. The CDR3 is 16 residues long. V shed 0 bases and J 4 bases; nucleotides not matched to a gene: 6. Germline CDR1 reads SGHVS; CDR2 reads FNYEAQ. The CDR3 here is CASSLARSGGGETQYF. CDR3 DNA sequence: TGTGCCAGCAGCTTAGCCCGTAGCGGGGGAGGAGAGACCCAGTACTTC.

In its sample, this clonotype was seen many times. This CDR3 reads CASSRTVSYNEQFF. For the CDR3, the DNA is TGTGCCAGCAGCCGGACTGTTTCCTACAATGAGCAGTTCTTC. The V call is TRBV7-9, the J call TRBJ2-1; the D gene is possibly TRBD2 (5 bases). Germline assignment: CDR1 SEHNR and CDR2 FQNEAQ (reference sequence). The CDR3 is made up of 14 amino acids. V was clipped by 5 bases and J by 1 base, with 9 bases between them.

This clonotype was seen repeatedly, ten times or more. CDR3 DNA: TGTGCCTGGAGTGGGTTCAAAGAGACCCAGTACTTC. Translation: CAWSGFKETQYF. V and J are TRBV30 and TRBJ2-5; D is uncertain. The ends were cut back, 1 base at V and 3 bases at J, with 6 bases in the middle. This CDR3 contains 12 residues. Germline V gives CDR1 GTSNPN, CDR2 SVGIG (reference sequence). Complete variable domain (other parts from reference TRBV30 and TRBJ2-5): SQTIHQWPATLVQPVGSPLSLECTVEGTSNPNLYWYRQAAGRGLQLLFYSVGIGQISSEVPQNLSASRPQDRQFILSSKKLLLSDSGFYLCAWSGFKETQYFGPGTRLLVL.

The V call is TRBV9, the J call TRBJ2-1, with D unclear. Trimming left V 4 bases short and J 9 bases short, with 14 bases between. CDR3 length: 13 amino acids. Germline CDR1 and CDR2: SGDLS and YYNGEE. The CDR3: CASSPSILSEQFF. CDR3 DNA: TGTGCCAGCAGCCCTTCGATATTATCTGAGCAGTTCTTC.

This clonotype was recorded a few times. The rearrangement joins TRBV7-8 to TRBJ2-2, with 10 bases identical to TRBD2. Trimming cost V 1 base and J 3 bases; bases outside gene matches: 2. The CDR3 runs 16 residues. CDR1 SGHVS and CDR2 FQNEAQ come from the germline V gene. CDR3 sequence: CASSLGTSGDTGELFF. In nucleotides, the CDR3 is TGTGCCAGCAGCTTAGGGACTAGCGGTGACACCGGGGAGCTGTTTTTT. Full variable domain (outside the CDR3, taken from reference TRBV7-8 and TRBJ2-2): GAGVSQSPRYKVAKRGQDVALRCDPISGHVSLFWYQQALGQGPEFLTYFQNEAQLDKSGLPSDRFFAERPEGSVSTLKIQRTQQEDSAVYLCASSLGTSGDTGELFFGEGSRLTVL.

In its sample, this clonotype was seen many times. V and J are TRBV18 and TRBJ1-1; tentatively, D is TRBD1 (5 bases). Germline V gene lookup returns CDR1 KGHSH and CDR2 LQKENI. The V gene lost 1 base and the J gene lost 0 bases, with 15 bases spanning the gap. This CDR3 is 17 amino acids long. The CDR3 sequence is CASSPRAGSSMNTEAFF. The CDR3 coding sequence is TGTGCCAGCTCACCACGGGCAGGGAGTAGTATGAACACTGAAGCTTTCTTT.

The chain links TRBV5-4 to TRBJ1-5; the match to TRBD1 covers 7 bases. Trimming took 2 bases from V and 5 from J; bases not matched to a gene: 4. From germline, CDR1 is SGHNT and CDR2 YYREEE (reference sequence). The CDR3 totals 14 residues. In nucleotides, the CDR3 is TGTGCCAGCAGCTTCCAGGGGGTTGATCAGCCCCAGCATTTT. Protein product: CASSFQGVDQPQHF.

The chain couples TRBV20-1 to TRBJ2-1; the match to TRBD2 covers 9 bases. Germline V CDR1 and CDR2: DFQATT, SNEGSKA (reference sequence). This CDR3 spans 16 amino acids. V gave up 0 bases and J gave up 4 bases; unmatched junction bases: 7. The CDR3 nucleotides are TGCAGTGCTAGAGACCCACTAGCGGGCAGTTACAATGAGCAGTTCTTC. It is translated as CSARDPLAGSYNEQFF.

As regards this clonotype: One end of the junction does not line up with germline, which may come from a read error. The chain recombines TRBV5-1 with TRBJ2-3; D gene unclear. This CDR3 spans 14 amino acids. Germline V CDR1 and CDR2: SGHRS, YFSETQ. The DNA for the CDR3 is TGCGCCGGCAGCCCCCTCCAGAGCCCAGATACGCAGTATTTT. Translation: CAGSPLQSPDTQYF.

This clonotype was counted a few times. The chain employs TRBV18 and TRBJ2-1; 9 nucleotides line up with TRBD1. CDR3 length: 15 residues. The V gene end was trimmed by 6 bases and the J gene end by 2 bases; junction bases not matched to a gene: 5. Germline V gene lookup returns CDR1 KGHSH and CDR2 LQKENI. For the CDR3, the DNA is TGTGCCAGCTCGAAGGACAGGGGCCCCTACAATGAGCAGTTCTTC. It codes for CASSKDRGPYNEQFF.

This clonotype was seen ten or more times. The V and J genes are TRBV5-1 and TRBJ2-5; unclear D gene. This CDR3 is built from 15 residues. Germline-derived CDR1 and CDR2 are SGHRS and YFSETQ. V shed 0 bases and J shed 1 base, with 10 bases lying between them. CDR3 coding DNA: TGCGCCAGCAGCTTGGCCGTGGGAAGCCAAGAGACCCAGTACTTC. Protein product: CASSLAVGSQETQYF.

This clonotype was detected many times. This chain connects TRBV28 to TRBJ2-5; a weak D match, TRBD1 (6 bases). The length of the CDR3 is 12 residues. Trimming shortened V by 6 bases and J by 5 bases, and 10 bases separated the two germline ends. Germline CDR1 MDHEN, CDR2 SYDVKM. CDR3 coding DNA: TGTGCCAGCAGGGGGACAATGGAGACCCAGTACTTC. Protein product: CASRGTMETQYF.

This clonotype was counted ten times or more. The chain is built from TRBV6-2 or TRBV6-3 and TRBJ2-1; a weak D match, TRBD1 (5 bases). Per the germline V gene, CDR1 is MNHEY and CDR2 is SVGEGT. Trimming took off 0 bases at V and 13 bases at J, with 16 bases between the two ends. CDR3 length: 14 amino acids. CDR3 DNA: TGTGCCAGCAGTTACTCTCCTGACAGTGTGAACCAGTTCTTC. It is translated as CASSYSPDSVNQFF.

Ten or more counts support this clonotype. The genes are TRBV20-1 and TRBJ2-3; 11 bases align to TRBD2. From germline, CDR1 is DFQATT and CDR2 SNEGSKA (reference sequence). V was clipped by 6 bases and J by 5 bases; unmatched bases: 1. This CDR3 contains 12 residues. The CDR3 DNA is TGCAGTGCCGGACTAGCGGGAGATACGCAGTATTTT. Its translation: CSAGLAGDTQYF.

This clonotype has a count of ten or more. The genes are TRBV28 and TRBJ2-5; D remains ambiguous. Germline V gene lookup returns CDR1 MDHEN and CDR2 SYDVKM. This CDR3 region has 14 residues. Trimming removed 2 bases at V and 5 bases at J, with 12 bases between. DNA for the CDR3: TGTGCCAGCAGTTTAGGCCCACCCCCCGAGACCCAGTACTTC. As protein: CASSLGPPPETQYF. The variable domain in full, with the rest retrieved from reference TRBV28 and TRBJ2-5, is DVKVTQSSRYLVKRTGEKVFLECVQDMDHENMFWYRQDPGLGLRLIYFSYDVKMKEKGDIPEGYSVSREKKERFSLILESASTNQTSMYLCASSLGPPPETQYFGPGTRLLVL.

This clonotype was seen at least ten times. Here the CDR3 DNA reads TGTGCCAGCAGCCGGGAGGTAAAATTCACAGATACGCAGTATTTT. Its translation: CASSREVKFTDTQYF. The chain has TRBV7-6 and TRBJ2-3; TRBD2 matches at 7 bases. Losses at the gene ends were 5 bases for V and 2 bases for J; bases not matched to a gene: 7. This CDR3 spans 15 amino acids. Germline V lookup: CDR1 SGHVS, CDR2 FNYEAQ.

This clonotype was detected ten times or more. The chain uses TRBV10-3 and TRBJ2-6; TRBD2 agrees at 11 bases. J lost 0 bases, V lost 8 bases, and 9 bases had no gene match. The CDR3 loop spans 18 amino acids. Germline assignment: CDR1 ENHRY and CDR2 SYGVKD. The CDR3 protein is CAIARGLAVSSGANVLTF. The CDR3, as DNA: TGTGCCATCGCCCGGGGACTAGCGGTATCCTCTGGGGCCAACGTCCTGACTTTC.

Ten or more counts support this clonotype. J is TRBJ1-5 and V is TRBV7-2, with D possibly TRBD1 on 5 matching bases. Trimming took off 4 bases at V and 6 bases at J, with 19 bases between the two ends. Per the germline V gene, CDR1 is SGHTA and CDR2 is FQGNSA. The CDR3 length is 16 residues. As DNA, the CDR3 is TGTGCCAGCAGCTCCGCACCTCGGAGCGGGGGTCAGCCCCAGCATTTT. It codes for CASSSAPRSGGQPQHF. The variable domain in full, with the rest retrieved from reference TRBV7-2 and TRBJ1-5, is GAGVSQSPSNKVTEKGKDVELRCDPISGHTALYWYRQSLGQGLEFLIYFQGNSAPDKSGLPSDRFSAERTGGSVSTLTIQRTQQEDSAVYLCASSSAPRSGGQPQHFGDGTRLSIL.

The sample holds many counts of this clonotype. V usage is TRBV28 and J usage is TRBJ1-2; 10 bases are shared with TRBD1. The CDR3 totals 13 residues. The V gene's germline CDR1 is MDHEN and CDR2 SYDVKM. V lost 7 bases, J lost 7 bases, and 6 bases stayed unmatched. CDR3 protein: CASILTGGVGYTF. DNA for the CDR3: TGTGCCAGCATCTTGACAGGGGGCGTTGGCTACACCTTC.

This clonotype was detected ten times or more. CDR3 sequence (DNA): TGCGCCAGCAGCCAAATTTGGGACGGGAGTAGAGGAGAGACCCAGTACTTC. Protein sequence: CASSQIWDGSRGETQYF. The gene calls are TRBV4-1 and TRBJ2-5, with D possibly being TRBD2 (6 bases). Trimming removed 2 bases at V and 4 bases at J, with 20 bases between. Germline CDR1 and CDR2: MGHRA and YSYEKL. This CDR3 contains 17 residues.

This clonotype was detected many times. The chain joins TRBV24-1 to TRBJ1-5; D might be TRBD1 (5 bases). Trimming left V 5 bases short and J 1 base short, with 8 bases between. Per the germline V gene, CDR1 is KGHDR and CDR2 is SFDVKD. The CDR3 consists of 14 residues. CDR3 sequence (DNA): TGTGCCACCAGTGGACAGCGGAGCAATCAGCCCCAGCATTTT. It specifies CATSGQRSNQPQHF.

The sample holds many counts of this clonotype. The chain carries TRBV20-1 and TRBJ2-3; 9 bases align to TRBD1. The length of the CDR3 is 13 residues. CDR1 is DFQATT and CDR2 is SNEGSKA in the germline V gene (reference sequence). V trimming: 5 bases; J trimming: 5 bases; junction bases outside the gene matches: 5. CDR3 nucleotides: TGCAGTGCTGCCGGGACAGGGTTAGATACGCAGTATTTT. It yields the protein CSAAGTGLDTQYF.